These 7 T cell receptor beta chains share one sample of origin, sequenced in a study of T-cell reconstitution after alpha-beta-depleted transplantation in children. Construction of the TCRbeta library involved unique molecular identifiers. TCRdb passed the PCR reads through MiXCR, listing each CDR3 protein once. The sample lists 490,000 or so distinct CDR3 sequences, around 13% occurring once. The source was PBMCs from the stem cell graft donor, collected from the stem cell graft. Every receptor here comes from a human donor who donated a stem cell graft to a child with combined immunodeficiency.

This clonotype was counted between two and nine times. DNA of the CDR3: TGCAGTGCTAGAGATCTTGCTAGCGGGGCCGAGACCCAGTACTTC. It encodes CSARDLASGAETQYF. The chain carries TRBV20-1 and TRBJ2-5, with 9 bases identical to TRBD2. CDR3 size: 15 residues. Germline V lookup: CDR1 DFQATT, CDR2 SNEGSKA (reference sequence). Germline trimming cut 0 bases from V and 5 bases from J; bases unmatched to any gene: 7.

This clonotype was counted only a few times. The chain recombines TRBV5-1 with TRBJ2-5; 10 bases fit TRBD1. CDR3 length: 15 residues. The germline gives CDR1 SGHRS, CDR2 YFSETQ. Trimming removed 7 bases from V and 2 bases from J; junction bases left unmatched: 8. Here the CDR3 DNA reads TGCGCCAGCCGCCAGGACAGGGGGAGGCAAGAGACCCAGTACTTC. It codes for CASRQDRGRQETQYF.

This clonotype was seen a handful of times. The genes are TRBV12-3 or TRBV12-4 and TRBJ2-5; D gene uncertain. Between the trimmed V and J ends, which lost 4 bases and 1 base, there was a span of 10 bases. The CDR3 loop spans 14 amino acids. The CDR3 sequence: CASSSTELQETQYF. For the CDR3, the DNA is TGTGCCAGCAGTTCAACAGAACTCCAAGAGACCCAGTACTTC.

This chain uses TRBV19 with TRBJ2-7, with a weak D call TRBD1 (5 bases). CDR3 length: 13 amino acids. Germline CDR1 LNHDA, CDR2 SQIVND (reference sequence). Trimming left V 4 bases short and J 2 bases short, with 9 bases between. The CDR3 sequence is CASSRGAPYEQYF. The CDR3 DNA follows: TGTGCCAGTAGTAGGGGCGCCCCCTACGAGCAGTACTTC.

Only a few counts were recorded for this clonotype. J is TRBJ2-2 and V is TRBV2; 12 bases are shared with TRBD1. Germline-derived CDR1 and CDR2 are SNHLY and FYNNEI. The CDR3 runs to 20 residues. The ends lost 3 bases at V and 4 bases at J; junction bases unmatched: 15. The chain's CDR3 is CASSDSVDYRDRGRTGELFF. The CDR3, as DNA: TGTGCCAGCAGTGACAGCGTCGACTACCGGGACAGGGGGCGCACCGGGGAGCTGTTTTTT.

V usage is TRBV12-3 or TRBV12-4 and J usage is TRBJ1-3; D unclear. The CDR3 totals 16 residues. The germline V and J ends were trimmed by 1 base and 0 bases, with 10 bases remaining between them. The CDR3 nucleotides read TGTGCCAGCAGTTTAGGGGGATTGGGCTCTGGAAACACCATATATTTT. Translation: CASSLGGLGSGNTIYF.

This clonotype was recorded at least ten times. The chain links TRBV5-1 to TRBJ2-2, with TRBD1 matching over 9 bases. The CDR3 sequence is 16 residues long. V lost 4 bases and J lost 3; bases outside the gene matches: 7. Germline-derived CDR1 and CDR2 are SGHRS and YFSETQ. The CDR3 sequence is CASSQNRQGDTGELFF. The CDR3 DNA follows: TGCGCCAGCAGCCAGAACCGACAGGGGGACACCGGGGAGCTGTTTTTT.